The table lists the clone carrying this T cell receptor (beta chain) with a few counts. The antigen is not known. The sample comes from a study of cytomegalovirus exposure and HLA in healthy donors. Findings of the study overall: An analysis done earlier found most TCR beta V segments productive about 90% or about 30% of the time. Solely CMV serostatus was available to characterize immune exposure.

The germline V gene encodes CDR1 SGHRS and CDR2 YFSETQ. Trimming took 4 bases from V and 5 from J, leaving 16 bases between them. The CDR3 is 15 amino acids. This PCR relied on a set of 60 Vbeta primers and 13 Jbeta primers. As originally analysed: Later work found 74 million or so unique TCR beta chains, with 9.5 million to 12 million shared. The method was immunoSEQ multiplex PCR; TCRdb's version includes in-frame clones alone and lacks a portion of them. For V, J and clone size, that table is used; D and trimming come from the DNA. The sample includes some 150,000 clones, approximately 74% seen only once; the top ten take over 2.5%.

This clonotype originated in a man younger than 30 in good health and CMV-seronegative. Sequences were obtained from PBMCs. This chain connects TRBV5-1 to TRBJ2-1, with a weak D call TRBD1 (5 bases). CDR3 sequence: CASSETVQRDNEQFF. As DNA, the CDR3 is TGCGCCAGCAGCGAGACAGTCCAGAGAGACAATGAGCAGTTCTTC.